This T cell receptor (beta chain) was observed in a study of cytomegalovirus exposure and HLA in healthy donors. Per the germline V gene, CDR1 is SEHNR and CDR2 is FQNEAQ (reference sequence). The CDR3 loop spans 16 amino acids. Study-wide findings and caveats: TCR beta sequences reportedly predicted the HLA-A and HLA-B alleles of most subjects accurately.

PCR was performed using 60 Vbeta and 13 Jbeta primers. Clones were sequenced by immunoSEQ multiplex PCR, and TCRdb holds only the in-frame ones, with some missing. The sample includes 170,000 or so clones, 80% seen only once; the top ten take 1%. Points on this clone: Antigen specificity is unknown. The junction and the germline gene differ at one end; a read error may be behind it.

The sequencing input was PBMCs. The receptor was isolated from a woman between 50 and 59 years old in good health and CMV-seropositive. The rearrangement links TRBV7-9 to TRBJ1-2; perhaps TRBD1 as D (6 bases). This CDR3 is CSSSPWTADRSSGYTF. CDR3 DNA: TGTTCCAGCAGCCCATGGACAGCGGATAGGTCATCTGGCTACACCTTC. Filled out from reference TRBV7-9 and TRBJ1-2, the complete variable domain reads DTGVSQNPRHKITKRGQNVTFRCDPISEHNRLYWYRQTLGQGPEFLTYFQNEAQLEKSRLLSDRFSAERPKGSFSTLEIQRTEQGDSAMYLCSSSPWTADRSSGYTFGSGTRLTVV.